This entry describes one T cell receptor (beta chain). Its matching antigen is unknown. A read error may explain this, as a much larger clone is one base away. Trimming removed 5 bases from V and 5 bases from J, with 25 bases in between. This CDR3 spans 17 amino acids. Germline lookup yields CDR1 MDHEN and CDR2 SYDVKM. The TCR library was built from RNA with a 3' RACE protocol and unique molecular identifiers. TCRdb re-called the 3' RACE reads through MiXCR, storing one row per CDR3 protein. The table records some 40,000 distinct CDR3 sequences, just over 6.5% of them present only once. This entry belongs to a study of HIV-infected children after antiretroviral therapy interruption. Study information: Interruption-arm samples span weeks 0, 12, interruption end (24 or 48), and about 3 years post-study. Weeks 0, 48 and 150 were sampled under continuous treatment. Regarding the study as a whole: Some non-naive CD45RA+ T cells might be present among sorted naive cells.

This sample's treatment: PENTA 11 planned treatment interruption arm or continuous ART arm. Naive CD4+ CD45RA+ CD45RO- T cells were sorted from thawed PBMCs. The J gene is TRBJ2-7, the V gene TRBV28, with TRBD2 as a possible D gene (7 bases). This sequence originates from a pool of human donors with HIV. Material: CD45RA+ CD4+ T cells from PBMCs, pooled from several time points, obtained from a donor given antiretroviral therapy, either interrupted or continuous. Subset given: naive CD4+ CD45RA+ CD45RO- T cells. In DNA, the CDR3 is TGTGCCAGCAGTCCCCTTCTTCGGAAGGGGGGGAAAAACGAGCAGTACTTC. Its protein product is CASSPLLRKGGKNEQYF.